One and the same sample provided the 26 T cell receptor beta chains below, sequenced in a study of T cells after yellow fever vaccination. MiXCR, run by TCRdb on the 5' RACE reads, gives a single entry per CDR3 protein. The sample holds under 700,000 distinct CDR3 sequences; about 15% are singletons and the top ten take about 18%. The sequenced sample was PBMCs, obtained around 5 days after the first yellow fever vaccination. These receptors were obtained from a young man who received the YFV17D yellow fever vaccine.

At least ten counts were recorded for this clonotype. The junction departs from germline at one end; a sequencing error may be responsible. This chain links TRBV5-1 with TRBJ1-1; D gene ambiguous. The CDR3 extends over 13 amino acids. Germline CDR1 SGHRS, CDR2 YFSETQ. The CDR3 DNA is TGTGCCAGCAGCTTAAACCAAAACACTGAAGCTTTCTTT. It codes for CASSLNQNTEAFF.

The V gene is TRBV5-4, the J gene TRBJ1-2; no definite D call. Trimming left V 7 bases short and J 6 bases short, with 13 bases between. Germline CDR1 SGHNT, CDR2 YYREEE (reference sequence). This CDR3 has 12 residues. The CDR3: CASRTAENGYTF. CDR3 DNA sequence: TGTGCCAGCCGTACGGCGGAAAATGGCTACACCTTC.

V gene TRBV6-2 or TRBV6-3 combines with J gene TRBJ2-1, with TRBD2 as a possible D gene (6 bases). CDR3 length equals 12 residues. Germline lookup yields CDR1 MNHEY and CDR2 SVGEGT. V dropped 7 bases and J dropped 12 bases, with 16 bases sitting between them. The CDR3 DNA sequence: TGTGCCAGCAATACAGGCGGGGAGCGGCAGTTCTTC. Amino acids: CASNTGGERQFF.

This clonotype was counted between two and nine times. This sequence joins TRBV3-1 and TRBJ1-1; no firm D call. CDR3 size: 12 residues. Germline CDR1 LGHDT, CDR2 YNNKEL (reference sequence). With 1 base removed from V and 4 bases from J, the gap between germline ends came to 4 bases. CDR3 in amino acids: CASSQAGTEAFF. The CDR3 DNA reads TGTGCCAGCAGCCAAGCCGGCACTGAAGCTTTCTTT.

V gene TRBV7-9 combines with J gene TRBJ1-4; tentative D call: TRBD1 (6 bases). Trimming shortened V by 5 bases and J by 4 bases, and 14 bases separated the two germline ends. This CDR3 region has 15 residues. Germline CDR1 is SEHNR and CDR2 is FQNEAQ (reference sequence). CDR3 sequence: CASSPGGRLNEKLFF. Written as DNA, the CDR3 is TGTGCCAGCAGCCCGGGGGGCAGACTTAATGAAAAACTGTTTTTT.

This sequence joins TRBV7-2 and TRBJ2-3, with D maybe TRBD2 (7 bases). CDR3 length: 16 amino acids. Germline loops: CDR1 SGHTA, CDR2 FQGNSA. V was cut by 6 bases and J by 1 base, with 17 bases left in between. In DNA form, the CDR3 reads TGTGCCAGCAGGCCGCGGGGGCGGGGCGGCACAGATACGCAGTATTTT. Encoded protein: CASRPRGRGGTDTQYF.

This clonotype was seen only a few times. The V and J genes are TRBV20-1 and TRBJ2-3, with D unresolved. The CDR3 loop spans 11 amino acids. Trimming stripped 3 bases from V and 6 bases from J, with 7 bases between. Germline CDR1 reads DFQATT; CDR2 reads SNEGSKA (reference sequence). CDR3: CSASKGDTQYF. The DNA of the CDR3 is TGCAGTGCTAGTAAAGGGGATACGCAGTATTTT.

This sequence joins TRBV12-3 or TRBV12-4 and TRBJ1-1, with a possible D match to TRBD1 (5 bases). The V gene lost 4 bases and the J gene lost 3 bases, with 18 bases spanning the gap. CDR3 length equals 16 residues. CDR3 region: CASSSRRGTRDTEAFF. CDR3 nucleotides: TGTGCCAGCAGTTCGAGGAGGGGTACGAGGGACACTGAAGCTTTCTTT.

V usage is TRBV5-5 and J usage is TRBJ1-3; TRBD1 is a possible D gene (5 bases). CDR3 length: 14 amino acids. Trimming removed 4 bases at V and 2 bases at J, with 10 bases between. The V gene's germline CDR1 is SGHKS and CDR2 YYEKEE (reference sequence). The CDR3 bases are TGTGCCAGCAGCGCAGGGTACGCTGGAAACACCATATATTTT. Residues: CASSAGYAGNTIYF.

The chain uses TRBV2 and TRBJ1-2, with TRBD1 identical over 8 bases. Germline trimming cut 6 bases from V and 5 bases from J; bases unmatched to any gene: 5. Germline assignment: CDR1 SNHLY and CDR2 FYNNEI. The CDR3 is made up of 13 amino acids. The DNA of the CDR3 is TGTGCCAGCAGATGGACAGGGTGGTATGGCTACACCTTC. Translated, it gives CASRWTGWYGYTF.

The chain carries TRBV6-1 and TRBJ1-1; D might be TRBD1 (5 bases). Germline V gene data show CDR1 as MNHNS and CDR2 as SASEGT. The CDR3 sequence is 16 residues long. The V and J ends lost 6 bases and 4 bases respectively, with 21 bases between them. The CDR3 region has the DNA TGTGCCAGCAGCTTCCGAGCCACAGGCGTAGGCACTGAAGCTTTCTTT. Translation: CASSFRATGVGTEAFF.

The sample holds one count of this clonotype. The rearrangement links TRBV19 to TRBJ2-7; TRBD2 matches at 8 bases. Germline V gene data show CDR1 as LNHDA and CDR2 as SQIVND (reference sequence). The junction had 9 bases not matched to a gene; V was cut back by 4 bases and J by 10 bases. This CDR3 region has 13 residues. In DNA form, the CDR3 reads TGTGCCAGTAGTAGTGTCGGACGGGGGGGACAGTACTTC. Amino acid sequence: CASSSVGRGGQYF.

This clonotype was picked up a small number of times. This chain connects TRBV6-1 to TRBJ2-1; TRBD2 matches at 13 bases. V gave up 4 bases and J gave up 5 bases; unmatched junction bases: 2. Germline CDR1 is MNHNS and CDR2 is SASEGT. This CDR3 has 15 residues. The CDR3 region has the DNA TGTGCCAGCAGTGGGGGGACTAGCGGGGACAATGAGCAGTTCTTC. Translating it yields CASSGGTSGDNEQFF.

The rearrangement links TRBV7-2 to TRBJ1-4; D is unclear. Germline CDR1 and CDR2: SGHTA and FQGNSA. This CDR3 comprises 16 residues. V was shortened by 5 bases and J by 0 bases, with 13 bases between the two germline ends. This CDR3 is CASSGRAHATNEKLFF. CDR3 bases: TGTGCCAGCAGCGGAAGGGCTCATGCAACTAATGAAAAACTGTTTTTT.

This clonotype was detected only a few times. V usage is TRBV28 and J usage is TRBJ2-7, with D perhaps TRBD1 or TRBD2 (7 bases each). Looked up from germline, CDR1 is MDHEN and CDR2 is SYDVKM. The CDR3 sequence is 15 residues long. Between the trimmed V and J ends, which lost 8 bases and 3 bases, there was a span of 20 bases. Here the CDR3 reads CASAPGGADSYEQYV. The CDR3 DNA is TGTGCCAGCGCCCCAGGGGGGGCTGATAGCTACGAGCAGTACGTC.

The sample holds many counts of this clonotype. The V and J genes are TRBV18 and TRBJ2-7, with TRBD1 matching over 8 bases. The J segment lost 2 bases and the V segment lost 3 bases, leaving 3 bases of the junction unmatched. The CDR3 runs to 14 residues. Germline loops: CDR1 KGHSH, CDR2 LQKENI. The CDR3 DNA follows: TGTGCCAGCTCACCTAGACAGGGGACCTACGAGCAGTACGTC. It yields the protein CASSPRQGTYEQYV.

This clonotype was counted many times. The chain carries TRBV3-1 and TRBJ1-1, with D perhaps TRBD1 (5 bases). Germline V gene lookup returns CDR1 LGHDT and CDR2 YNNKEL (reference sequence). The ends were cut back, 2 bases at V and 0 bases at J, with 13 bases in the middle. The CDR3 is made up of 16 amino acids. In DNA, the CDR3 is TGTGCCAGCAGCCAAATCTGGGGCGGGATGAACACTGAAGCTTTCTTT. It encodes CASSQIWGGMNTEAFF.

The chain links TRBV20-1 to TRBJ2-1; D possibly corresponds to TRBD1 (6 bases). Deletions cut 2 bases from V and 8 bases from J, with 19 bases between. The germline V gene has CDR1 DFQATT and CDR2 SNEGSKA (reference sequence). CDR3 size: 15 residues. CDR3 amino acids: CSARRQVVLSHEQFF. The CDR3 DNA is TGCAGTGCTAGAAGACAGGTTGTGTTATCCCATGAGCAGTTCTTC.

There are a few counts of this clonotype. The V gene is TRBV6-5, the J gene TRBJ1-1; TRBD1 matches at 7 bases. CDR1 and CDR2 (germline): MNHEY, SVGAGI. The CDR3 spans 13 residues. V was pared by 0 bases and J by 7 bases, with 2 bases of the junction left unmatched. CDR3 bases: TGTGCCAGCAGTTACTCGACAGGGAATGAAGCTTTCTTT. Its protein product is CASSYSTGNEAFF.

V gene TRBV4-3 combines with J gene TRBJ2-5; 7 bases are shared with TRBD2. The CDR3 runs to 16 residues. V shed 1 base and J 5 bases; nucleotides not matched to a gene: 10. Germline V CDR1 and CDR2: LGHNA, YSLEER. The CDR3: CASSQGSGTNLETQYF. CDR3 in DNA: TGCGCCAGCAGCCAAGGGTCCGGGACTAACTTGGAGACCCAGTACTTC.

The chain is built from TRBV29-1 and TRBJ2-1; 14 bases are a match to TRBD2. The V segment lost 2 bases and the J segment 9 bases; nucleotides outside the gene matches: 6. CDR1 and CDR2 from the germline V gene are SQVTM and ANQGSEA. The CDR3 length is 15 residues. CDR3 protein: CSVESTSGGAVEQFF. The CDR3 region has the DNA TGCAGCGTTGAATCGACTAGCGGGGGGGCCGTTGAGCAGTTCTTC.

The table lists this clonotype with a count of one. This rearrangement joins TRBV30 to TRBJ2-7, with D tentatively TRBD1 (5 bases). Looked up from germline, CDR1 is GTSNPN and CDR2 is SVGIG (reference sequence). The CDR3 totals 14 residues. Trimming removed 3 bases from V and 4 bases from J, with 16 bases in between. The DNA for the CDR3 is TGTGCCTGGAGGAACCAAGGGGTGAGGTACGAGCAGTACTTC. Translated, it gives CAWRNQGVRYEQYF.

This clonotype came up many times. The rearrangement uses TRBV5-1 and TRBJ2-3; 10 nucleotides line up with TRBD2. Trimming took 3 bases from V and 5 from J; bases not matched to a gene: 12. From germline, CDR1 is SGHRS and CDR2 YFSETQ. CDR3 length: 17 amino acids. The CDR3 loop reads CASSSTPTSGERDTQYF. The CDR3 DNA reads TGCGCCAGCAGCTCTACACCTACTAGCGGGGAAAGAGATACGCAGTATTTT.

The chain has TRBV3-1 and TRBJ1-6, with 8 nucleotides matching TRBD1. The CDR3 is 14 amino acids. Trimming took 6 bases from V and 9 from J; bases not matched to a gene: 7. Germline V gives CDR1 LGHDT, CDR2 YNNKEL (reference sequence). This CDR3 reads CASSQTGVFSPLHF. The CDR3 nucleotides are TGTGCCAGCAGTCAGACAGGGGTCTTTTCACCCCTCCACTTT.

This clonotype was detected only a few times. J is TRBJ2-5 and V is TRBV5-6; no clear D. The CDR3 sequence is 13 residues long. V dropped 4 bases and J dropped 3 bases, with 10 bases sitting between them. Germline CDR1 and CDR2: SGHDT and YYEEEE. Written as DNA, the CDR3 is TGTGCCAGCAGCCTTTTAGAAGAAGAGACCCAGTACTTC. Translation gives CASSLLEEETQYF. Looking up the rest from reference TRBV5-6 and TRBJ2-5 gives the full variable domain: DAGVTQSPTHLIKTRGQQVTLRCSPKSGHDTVSWYQQALGQGPQFIFQYYEEEERQRGNFPDRFSGHQFPNYSSELNVNALLLGDSALYLCASSLLEEETQYFGPGTRLLVL.

The table lists this clonotype with a few counts. The chain employs TRBV25-1 and TRBJ1-3; TRBD1 matches at 7 bases. The length of the CDR3 is 16 residues. Trimming cost V 3 bases and J 0 bases; bases outside gene matches: 5. Germline lookup yields CDR1 MGHDK and CDR2 SYGVNS. The CDR3 DNA follows: TGTGCCAGCAGTGACCCCGGACAGGACTCTGGAAACACCATATATTTT. It specifies CASSDPGQDSGNTIYF.